These 20 T cell receptor beta chains were sequenced from one sample in a study of tumor and adjacent non-tumor tissue in lung cancer. This sample's RNA came from whole unsorted tissue. Three rounds of nested PCR, following a modified ARM-PCR protocol, produced the TCRbeta library. TCRdb passed the multiplex PCR reads through MiXCR, listing each CDR3 protein once. The sample holds just over 200,000 distinct CDR3 sequences, less than 80% seen once. The specimen sequenced was lung tumor tissue. These receptors were taken from a man in his 60s with non-small cell lung cancer.

The V and J genes are TRBV4-3 and TRBJ2-1, with 11 nucleotides matching TRBD2. V shed 5 bases, J shed 2 bases, and the junction held 5 bases outside the gene matches. Germline V gene data show CDR1 as LGHNA and CDR2 as YSLEER. CDR3 size: 16 residues. The CDR3 nucleotides are TGCGCCAGCAGCTCCCAGACTAGCGGGACCTACAATGAGCAGTTCTTC. Its translation is CASSSQTSGTYNEQFF.

The table lists this clonotype with a few counts. A read error is possible here, since a much larger clone lies one base away. The chain joins TRBV11-1 to TRBJ1-1, with D possibly being TRBD1 (5 bases). Per germline, CDR1 SGHAT and CDR2 FQDESV (reference sequence). This CDR3 has 14 residues. As DNA, the CDR3 is TGTGTCAGCAGCCTTTCTGGGACGAACACTGAAGCTTTCTTT. Protein: CVSSLSGTNTEAFF.

This clonotype has a count of ten or more. The V gene is TRBV12-3 or TRBV12-4, the J gene TRBJ2-7, with D perhaps given as TRBD1 or TRBD2 (5 bases each). CDR3 length equals 13 residues. Trimming took off 5 bases at V and 10 bases at J, with 18 bases between the two ends. The CDR3: CASSRGQAGVQYF. The DNA for the CDR3 is TGTGCCAGCAGTCGCGGACAAGCCGGGGTCCAGTACTTC.

On this clonotype: This clone may be a read error of a much larger clone one base away. V and J are TRBV4-1 and TRBJ1-4; tentatively, D is TRBD1 (5 bases). Trimming pared 4 bases from V and 8 bases from J, leaving 17 bases between. Germline V CDR1 and CDR2: MGHRA, YSYEKL. The CDR3 consists of 15 residues. The CDR3: CASSPKGQGKEKLFF. CDR3 sequence (DNA): TGCGCCAGCAGCCCCAAGGGCCAGGGTAAAGAAAAACTGTTTTTT.

This clonotype was detected only a few times. This may arise from a read error, as a much more abundant clone is one base away. J is TRBJ2-2 and V is TRBV11-2; D may be TRBD2 (5 bases). This CDR3 spans 15 amino acids. CDR1 and CDR2 (germline): SGHAT, FQNNGV. For the CDR3, the DNA is TGTCCCAGCAGCTTTCGGACCGCGGGCACCGGGGAGCTGTTTTTT. It codes for CPSSFRTAGTGELFF.

For this clonotype: A junction end diverges from the germline sequence, so it may reflect a read error. The chain has TRBV6-5 and TRBJ2-5; possible D gene TRBD2, 6 bases. This CDR3 is built from 15 residues. Germline V CDR1 and CDR2: MNHEY, SVGAGI. The CDR3 sequence: CASSYLSGAGENQYF. The CDR3, as DNA: TGTGCCAGCAGTTACCTGTCGGGAGCGGGTGAGAACCAGTACTTC.

Notes on this clonotype: One junction end disagrees with the germline gene, perhaps due to a read error. The chain is built from TRBV11-3 and TRBJ2-2; D uncertain. This CDR3 has 14 residues. Germline CDR1 SGHNT, CDR2 YENEEA. CDR3 protein: CASSLDLGSEELFF. CDR3 DNA sequence: TGCGCCAGCAGCTTAGATTTAGGATCCGAGGAGCTGTTTTTT.

Concerning this clonotype itself: Without the conserved terminal phenylalanine or tryptophan, this CDR3 likely stems from a read error. The chain joins TRBV20-1 to TRBJ1-1; no firm D call. V gave up 1 base and J gave up 9 bases, with 18 bases separating them. CDR1 and CDR2 from the germline V gene are DFQATT and SNEGSKA (reference sequence). The CDR3 sequence is 14 residues long. The DNA of the CDR3 is TGCAGTGCTAGAGTTGGGTTGCAGCCCAGGAAAGCTTTCCTT. This sequence encodes CSARVGLQPRKAFL.

Turning to this clonotype: One end of the junction fails to match germline, which may point to a read error. V is TRBV11-3 and J is TRBJ2-5, with D possibly called TRBD1 or TRBD2 (5 bases each). Per the germline V gene, CDR1 is SGHNT and CDR2 is YENEEA. This CDR3 contains 15 residues. CDR3 bases: TGTGCCAACAGCTTAGATAGAGGGGTCCAAGAGACCCAATACTTC. Protein product: CANSLDRGVQETQYF.

Comments on this clonotype: Mismatch with germline at one junction end may stem from a read error. This rearrangement joins TRBV5-4 to TRBJ1-6; a possible D gene is TRBD1 (6 bases). This CDR3 spans 16 amino acids. Looked up from germline, CDR1 is SGHNT and CDR2 is YYREEE (reference sequence). CDR3 sequence reads: CASSMEPYRENSPLHF. The DNA of the CDR3 is TGTGCCAGCAGCATGGAACCATACAGGGAGAATTCACCCCTCCACTTC.

The chain uses TRBV29-1 and TRBJ1-3; no firm D call. The germline gives CDR1 SQVTM, CDR2 ANQGSEA. The CDR3 is 19 amino acids. V lost 1 base and J lost 3, with 25 bases in between. This CDR3 reads CSVEGVPAAVREVGNTIYF. The CDR3, as DNA: TGCAGCGTTGAAGGGGTTCCCGCGGCAGTTAGAGAGGTTGGAAACACCATATATTTT.

A remark on this clonotype: The junction departs from germline at one end; a sequencing error may be responsible. The V and J genes are TRBV4-1 and TRBJ2-4; D remains unclear. This CDR3 contains 13 residues. Germline-derived CDR1 and CDR2 are MGHRA and YSYEKL. Here the CDR3 reads CASNQDSNTIQCF. In DNA, the CDR3 is TGCGCCAGCAACCAAGATAGTAACACTATTCAGTGCTTC.

Note on this clonotype: A read error may be the cause here, since a much bigger clone is one base away. The chain combines TRBV29-1 with TRBJ1-1; D gene ambiguous. This CDR3 contains 11 residues. Germline CDR1 is SQVTM and CDR2 is ANQGSEA. The V end lost 0 bases, the J end lost 11 bases, and 10 bases lay between the germline ends. In DNA, the CDR3 is TGCAGCGTTGAAGATCGGGGTAGGGCTTTCTTT. Translation gives CSVEDRGRAFF.

For the CDR3, the DNA is TGCAGTGCTAGTCCGGGCGGTAGGACCGGCCATGAGCAGTTCTTC. Its translation: CSASPGGRTGHEQFF. The V and J genes are TRBV20-1 and TRBJ2-1, with D unresolved. The CDR3 has 15 amino acids. Trimming took 3 bases from V and 8 from J, leaving 20 bases between them. Germline V gives CDR1 DFQATT, CDR2 SNEGSKA (reference sequence).

In regard to this clonotype: One end of the junction does not line up with germline, which may come from a read error. V usage is TRBV5-4 and J usage is TRBJ2-2; D may be TRBD1 or TRBD2 (5 bases each). The germline gives CDR1 SGHNT, CDR2 YYREEE (reference sequence). The CDR3 loop spans 15 amino acids. The CDR3 sequence: CASSWDPGRPGKLFF. CDR3 bases: TGTGCCAGTAGCTGGGACCCCGGCCGTCCCGGGAAGCTGTTTTTT.

Worth noting for this clonotype: The CDR3 end shows no conserved phenylalanine or tryptophan, and so a read error is likely. The DNA is omitted, as the CDR3 cannot be located on it reliably, and the CDR3 follows TCRdb's listing. This CDR3 is CASSESYSGGAYNKQFL. The chain is built from TRBV11-1 and TRBJ2-1; TRBD2 was called by the table and not checked on the DNA. The CDR3 comprises 17 residues, both ends counted. CDR1 and CDR2 (germline): SGHAT, FQDESV (reference sequence).

In its sample, this clonotype was seen once. The conserved phenylalanine or tryptophan is not found at the CDR3 terminus, so this likely reflects a read error. This chain connects TRBV20-1 to TRBJ2-7, with D unclear. Trimming took 3 bases from V and 0 from J, leaving 9 bases between them. The CDR3 loop spans 13 amino acids. Per the germline V gene, CDR1 is DFQATT and CDR2 is SNEGSKA (reference sequence). The CDR3 here is CSARTVYSYEQYR. In DNA, the CDR3 is TGCAGTGCTAGGACGGTATACTCCTACGAGCAGTACCGC.

As for this clonotype: A junction end diverges from the germline sequence, so it may reflect a read error. The chain has TRBV7-6 and TRBJ1-5; 8 bases align to TRBD1. Germline V gene sequence: CDR1 SGHVS, CDR2 FNYEAQ. The CDR3 has 11 amino acids. This CDR3 reads CAGSSGQAQHF. The CDR3 coding sequence is TGTGCCGGCAGCTCGGGACAGGCCCAGCATTTT. The full variable domain, its missing parts supplied by reference TRBV7-6 and TRBJ1-5, is GAGVSQSPRYKVTKRGQDVALRCDPISGHVSLYWYRQALGQGPEFLTYFNYEAQQDKSGLPNDRFSAERPEGSISTLTIQRTEQRDSAMYRCAGSSGQAQHFGDGTRLSIL.

A remark on this clonotype: The junction departs from the called germline gene at one end, perhaps through a read error. The chain is built from TRBV20-1 and TRBJ2-3; TRBD2 agrees at 9 bases. Germline V gene lookup returns CDR1 DFQATT and CDR2 SNEGSKA (reference sequence). This CDR3 region has 17 residues. The CDR3 bases are TGCAGTGCCCTCCCTCCAGCGCTAGCGGGGAGCACAGTTACGCAGTATTTT. Residues: CSALPPALAGSTVTQYF.

This clonotype turned up a few times. V usage is TRBV6-2 or TRBV6-3 and J usage is TRBJ2-7, with 11 nucleotides matching TRBD2. Germline V gene lookup returns CDR1 MNHEY and CDR2 SVGEGT. This CDR3 has 15 amino acids. The V gene end was trimmed by 4 bases and the J gene end by 0 bases; junction bases not matched to a gene: 2. This CDR3 reads CASSSTSGVSYEQYF. The CDR3 nucleotides read TGTGCCAGCAGTTCGACTAGCGGGGTCTCCTACGAGCAGTACTTC.